This T cell receptor beta chain originates from a study of T cells in Graves' hyperthyroidism and ophthalmopathy. Fresh peripheral blood, 9.5 to 10 ml of it, supplied the PBMCs. This clonotype was seen many times. The CDR3 regions of TCR beta were amplified from RNA transcripts. During a first-round RT-PCR of the TCR CDR3, the HTBI primer set was used. TCRdb recomputed calls from the multiplex PCR reads with MiXCR, one row per CDR3 protein. The sample records hundreds of thousands of distinct CDR3 sequences, 14% to 15% being singletons. The receptor comes from a woman aged 40 to 49 with Graves' ophthalmopathy. The sequenced sample consisted of blood.

The CDR3 spells CASSLVGTESYEQYF. CDR3 in DNA: TGTGCCAGCAGCTTGGTGGGGACAGAGTCCTACGAGCAGTACTTC. This chain uses TRBV5-6 with TRBJ2-7, with 7 bases fitting TRBD1. The CDR3 is made up of 15 amino acids. Germline trimming cut 0 bases from V and 1 base from J; bases unmatched to any gene: 4. The germline gives CDR1 SGHDT, CDR2 YYEEEE.